These 17 T cell receptor beta chains were all obtained from the same sample, sequenced in a study of blood T cells in healthy people across ages. Through a sample-barcoded 5' primer and a J-beta primer mix, a second PCR was run for 7 to 11 cycles. TCRdb reprocessed the 5' RACE reads with MiXCR, giving one entry per CDR3 protein. The sample has around 1,700,000 distinct CDR3 sequences; roughly 27% are singletons. Input material: blood. The receptor set was obtained from a woman aged 25 to 39 in good health.

This chain uses TRBV15 with TRBJ2-7; D gene unclear. The germline CDR1 and CDR2 sequences are LNHNV and YYDKDF (reference sequence). CDR3 length: 19 residues. V was shortened by 3 bases and J by 1 base, with 25 bases between the two germline ends. The CDR3 is CATSRDPGHRRQRSYEQYF. For the CDR3, the DNA is TGTGCCACCAGCAGGGACCCGGGCCATAGGCGGCAACGGTCCTACGAGCAGTACTTC.

This clonotype was recorded at least ten times. This chain joins TRBV5-1 and TRBJ2-3; D is perhaps TRBD1 (5 bases). CDR3 length equals 14 residues. V dropped 4 bases and J dropped 2 bases, with 11 bases sitting between them. Germline V CDR1 and CDR2: SGHRS, YFSETQ. CDR3 sequence reads: CASSPGHSTDTQYF. For the CDR3, the DNA is TGCGCCAGCAGCCCCGGACATTCCACAGATACGCAGTATTTT.

This clonotype has a handful of counts. This chain links TRBV6-2 or TRBV6-3 with TRBJ2-1; a weak D match, TRBD2 (7 bases). Trimming removed 0 bases at V and 0 bases at J, with 9 bases between. The length of the CDR3 is 16 residues. From germline, CDR1 is MNHEY and CDR2 SVGEGT. CDR3 DNA sequence: TGTGCCAGCAGTTACTCGGGGGGGCCCTCCTACAATGAGCAGTTCTTC. Protein: CASSYSGGPSYNEQFF.

This clonotype was seen a few times. This chain joins TRBV9 and TRBJ2-5, with a weak D call TRBD2 (5 bases). Deletions cut 1 base from V and 3 bases from J, with 16 bases between. CDR3 length equals 16 residues. Germline V gene sequence: CDR1 SGDLS, CDR2 YYNGEE. The CDR3 DNA reads as TGTGCCAGCAGCGTAAGGAGTGGGGAGACGAAAGAGACCCAGTACTTC. As protein: CASSVRSGETKETQYF.

The chain joins TRBV20-1 to TRBJ2-3; TRBD1 might be the D (5 bases). Germline values: CDR1 DFQATT, CDR2 SNEGSKA (reference sequence). This CDR3 contains 15 residues. Trimming stripped 1 base from V and 4 bases from J, with 15 bases between. CDR3 bases: TGCAGTGCTAGAGCCCCTAGGGGAAGCGCAGATACGCAGTATTTT. Amino acids: CSARAPRGSADTQYF.

This clonotype was counted many times. J is TRBJ2-7 and V is TRBV27, with D possibly being TRBD2 (5 bases). The V end was cut by 5 bases, the J end by 5 bases, with 13 bases between. The germline gives CDR1 MNHEY, CDR2 SMNVEV (reference sequence). The CDR3 covers 13 residues. The CDR3 DNA sequence: TGTGCCAGCAGTCCGGGGTTTAGGAACGAGCAGTACTTC. Its protein is CASSPGFRNEQYF.

The chain carries TRBV5-5 and TRBJ2-5; D not resolved. Between the trimmed V and J ends, which lost 0 bases and 3 bases, there was a span of 9 bases. The CDR3 length is 14 residues. The germline gives CDR1 SGHKS, CDR2 YYEKEE (reference sequence). DNA for the CDR3: TGTGCCAGCAGCTTGGATTGGGCAGAAGAGACCCAGTACTTC. Translated: CASSLDWAEETQYF.

V and J are TRBV5-1 and TRBJ2-4, with a possible D match to TRBD1 (7 bases). Germline V gene data show CDR1 as SGHRS and CDR2 as YFSETQ. V was clipped by 4 bases and J by 4 bases, with 9 bases between them. There are 13 residues in the CDR3. CDR3 region: CASSAGQKNIQYF. The CDR3, as DNA: TGCGCCAGCAGCGCGGGACAGAAAAACATTCAGTACTTC.

This rearrangement joins TRBV3-1 to TRBJ2-5; D not resolved. The end of the DNA is better explained by TRBJ2-7, so the J call may be wrong. Germline values: CDR1 LGHDT, CDR2 YNNKEL (reference sequence). CDR3 length: 12 amino acids. The CDR3 here is CASSQGGREQYF. CDR3 bases: TGTGCCAGCAGCCAGGGCGGTCGCGAGCAGTACTTC.

The gene calls are TRBV10-3 and TRBJ2-1; TRBD2 aligns across 12 bases. Trimming removed 6 bases from V and 7 bases from J; junction bases left unmatched: 4. Germline-derived CDR1 and CDR2 are ENHRY and SYGVKD. The CDR3 spans 14 residues. Here the CDR3 DNA reads TGTGCCATCAGGACTAGCGGGAGCAGGAATGAGCAGTTCTTC. It codes for CAIRTSGSRNEQFF.

This clonotype turned up a few times. The chain recombines TRBV7-2 with TRBJ2-1; D call uncertain. Germline V lookup: CDR1 SGHTA, CDR2 FQGNSA. The CDR3 extends over 15 amino acids. V was cut by 5 bases and J by 1 base, with 12 bases left in between. CDR3 bases: TGTGCCAGCAGCCCCTCGACTCAGTCCTACAATGAGCAGTTCTTC. Its translation: CASSPSTQSYNEQFF.

This clonotype showed up just a few times. V usage is TRBV4-1 and J usage is TRBJ1-4; D is ambiguous. V gave up 1 base and J gave up 8 bases, with 14 bases separating them. The CDR3 extends over 15 amino acids. Germline assignment: CDR1 MGHRA and CDR2 YSYEKL. This CDR3 reads CASSQAGSILEKLFF. The DNA of the CDR3 is TGCGCCAGCAGCCAAGCAGGCAGCATCCTGGAAAAACTGTTTTTT.

A remark on this clonotype: A single base separates this from a much larger clone, so it may be a read error. This chain uses TRBV5-5 with TRBJ1-2, with TRBD1 as a possible D gene (5 bases). V was pared by 3 bases and J by 4 bases, with 13 bases between. This CDR3 has 14 amino acids. The V gene's germline CDR1 is SGHKS and CDR2 YYEKEE (reference sequence). The CDR3 DNA follows: TGTGCCAGCAGCTCGACGGGACCAGCCTATGGCTACACCTTC. Residues: CASSSTGPAYGYTF.

At least ten counts were recorded for this clonotype. V is TRBV15 and J is TRBJ2-1; D is perhaps TRBD1 or TRBD2 (5 bases each). The ends were cut back, 3 bases at V and 7 bases at J, with 10 bases in the middle. The germline gives CDR1 LNHNV, CDR2 YYDKDF (reference sequence). The CDR3 consists of 13 residues. CDR3 in amino acids: CATSSEGWNEQFF. In DNA, the CDR3 is TGTGCCACCAGCAGCGAGGGGTGGAATGAGCAGTTCTTC.

V usage is TRBV6-2 or TRBV6-3 and J usage is TRBJ2-7, with no clear D. CDR1 is MNHEY, CDR2 SVGEGT, per germline. The CDR3 contains 16 residues. V was clipped by 4 bases and J by 7 bases, with 23 bases between them. CDR3 DNA sequence: TGTGCCAGCAGTTCAACGGACCCGTCCCTTTACAATGAGCAGTACTTC. Amino acid sequence: CASSSTDPSLYNEQYF.

This clonotype has just a few counts. This sequence joins TRBV15 and TRBJ2-1, with D perhaps TRBD1 (7 bases). V was shortened by 6 bases and J by 8 bases, with 20 bases between the two germline ends. CDR3 length: 15 residues. Germline loops: CDR1 LNHNV, CDR2 YYDKDF (reference sequence). In DNA form, the CDR3 reads TGTGCCACCAGTCAGGGGGGACGGGTGGTGGATGAGCAGTTCTTC. Protein product: CATSQGGRVVDEQFF.

J is TRBJ2-3 and V is TRBV24-1; 10 bases agree with TRBD2. The CDR3 consists of 15 residues. V dropped 6 bases and J dropped 6; count of bases not matched to a gene: 8. Germline CDR1 reads KGHDR; CDR2 reads SFDVKD. CDR3: CATSPSGSGLDTQYF. CDR3 DNA sequence: TGTGCCACCAGTCCTAGCGGGAGTGGTTTGGATACGCAGTATTTT.